The 9 T cell receptor beta chains below come from one sample, sequenced in a study of a mutant IDH1 vaccine in newly diagnosed glioma (dated by TCRdb to the early 2020s). Library creation used the immunoSEQ multiplex PCR assay. This is the immuneACCESS table as TCRdb keeps it, with only in-frame sequences that have V and J called. A part of the clones is gone; compared with another copy, unresolved V genes explain less than half, and the rest is unexplained. The sample contains over 55,000 clones, approximately 79% of them found a single time. The top ten constitute 3.1% of the sample. According to the study, the label for this sample's time point signals: week 5, during vaccination. Each vaccine dose, consisting of 300 ug of a 20-mer mutant IDH1 peptide in Montanide, was administered subcutaneously with topical imiquimod. Their cognate antigens are unknown. Sequencing used PBMCs, obtained from a glioma patient whose treatment included an IDH1 peptide vaccine. These receptors were obtained from a woman aged 18-29 years with glioma. Some clones in this sample may be carry-over from other donors' samples.

V usage is TRBV9 and J usage is TRBJ1-3, with D uncertain. V shed 3 bases and J shed 4 bases, with 5 bases lying between them. CDR3 length: 12 residues. The V gene's germline CDR1 is SGDLS and CDR2 YYNGEE. Here the CDR3 reads CASSAQGNTIYF. CDR3 nucleotides: TGTGCCAGCAGCGCGCAGGGAAACACCATATATTTT.

This clone has a single count. The chain has TRBV7-9 and TRBJ2-7; either TRBD1 or TRBD2 may supply D (5 bases each). V gave up 3 bases and J gave up 7 bases, with 13 bases separating them. CDR3 size: 13 residues. Germline-derived CDR1 and CDR2 are SEHNR and FQNEAQ (reference sequence). Here the CDR3 DNA reads TGTGCCAGCAGCTTTAGTATCGAGGGGGAGCAGTACTTC. Residues: CASSFSIEGEQYF.

The chain combines TRBV6-5 with TRBJ1-4; weak D call: TRBD1 (5 bases). The CDR3 length is 11 residues. V gave up 5 bases and J gave up 16 bases, with 14 bases separating them. The germline CDR1 and CDR2 sequences are MNHEY and SVGAGI. Written as DNA, the CDR3 is TGTGCCAGCAGTCCCGGGACCAGCGGGTTTTTT. Its translation: CASSPGTSGFF.

This chain joins TRBV19 and TRBJ2-5; perhaps TRBD1 as D (6 bases). Germline V gene sequence: CDR1 LNHDA, CDR2 SQIVND (reference sequence). The CDR3 consists of 16 residues. V shed 1 base and J shed 2 bases, with 14 bases lying between them. The CDR3 region is CASSIGRGMGQETQYF. The CDR3 DNA sequence: TGTGCCAGTAGTATAGGAAGGGGGATGGGGCAAGAGACCCAGTACTTC.

This clone was picked up one time. This chain joins TRBV5-4 and TRBJ2-2; 7 positions match TRBD1. Unmatched junction bases numbered 5, after V lost 5 bases and J lost 1 base. Germline values: CDR1 SGHNT, CDR2 YYREEE (reference sequence). The CDR3 runs 15 residues. CDR3 protein: CASRGQSVNTGELFF. The CDR3 DNA reads TGTGCCAGCAGGGGACAGTCAGTGAACACCGGGGAGCTGTTTTTT.

This rearrangement joins TRBV5-1 to TRBJ1-1; D is perhaps TRBD1 (5 bases). The CDR3 sequence is 15 residues long. The ends were cut back, 0 bases at V and 6 bases at J, with 15 bases in the middle. The germline V gene encodes CDR1 SGHRS and CDR2 YFSETQ. The DNA for the CDR3 is TGCGCCAGCAGCTTGGGCCGGGGTAGGGGTTCTGAAGCTTTCTTT. Translation: CASSLGRGRGSEAFF. Full variable domain (rest looked up from reference TRBV5-1 and TRBJ1-1): KAGVTQTPRYLIKTRGQQVTLSCSPISGHRSVSWYQQTPGQGLQFLFEYFSETQRNKGNFPGRFSGRQFSNSRSEMNVSTLELGDSALYLCASSLGRGRGSEAFFGQGTRLTVV.

This chain uses TRBV30 with TRBJ2-5; TRBD2 matches at 12 bases. The CDR3 contains 16 residues. The junction had 10 bases not matched to a gene; V was cut back by 3 bases and J by 5 bases. Germline lookup yields CDR1 GTSNPN and CDR2 SVGIG (reference sequence). In DNA, the CDR3 is TGTGCCTGGAGAACCGGACTAGCGGGACACGGCGAGACCCAGTACTTC. Translated: CAWRTGLAGHGETQYF.

The CDR3 sequence is CASSETGLPGRGELFF. The CDR3 nucleotides are TGCGCCAGCAGCGAAACAGGCTTGCCAGGGAGAGGGGAGCTGTTTTTT. The chain carries TRBV5-1 and TRBJ2-2; D assignment may be TRBD1 or TRBD2 (5 bases each). V gave up 4 bases and J gave up 8 bases, with 21 bases separating them. Germline V lookup: CDR1 SGHRS, CDR2 YFSETQ. The CDR3 consists of 16 residues.

The chain couples TRBV4-3 to TRBJ1-4; D may be TRBD1 (6 bases). Trimming removed 1 base at V and 2 bases at J, with 17 bases between. Germline-derived CDR1 and CDR2 are LGHNA and YSLEER. The CDR3 sequence is 18 residues long. Here the CDR3 reads CASSQGLQTGFTNEKLFF. DNA of the CDR3: TGCGCCAGCAGCCAAGGTTTGCAGACAGGATTCACTAATGAAAAACTGTTTTTT.